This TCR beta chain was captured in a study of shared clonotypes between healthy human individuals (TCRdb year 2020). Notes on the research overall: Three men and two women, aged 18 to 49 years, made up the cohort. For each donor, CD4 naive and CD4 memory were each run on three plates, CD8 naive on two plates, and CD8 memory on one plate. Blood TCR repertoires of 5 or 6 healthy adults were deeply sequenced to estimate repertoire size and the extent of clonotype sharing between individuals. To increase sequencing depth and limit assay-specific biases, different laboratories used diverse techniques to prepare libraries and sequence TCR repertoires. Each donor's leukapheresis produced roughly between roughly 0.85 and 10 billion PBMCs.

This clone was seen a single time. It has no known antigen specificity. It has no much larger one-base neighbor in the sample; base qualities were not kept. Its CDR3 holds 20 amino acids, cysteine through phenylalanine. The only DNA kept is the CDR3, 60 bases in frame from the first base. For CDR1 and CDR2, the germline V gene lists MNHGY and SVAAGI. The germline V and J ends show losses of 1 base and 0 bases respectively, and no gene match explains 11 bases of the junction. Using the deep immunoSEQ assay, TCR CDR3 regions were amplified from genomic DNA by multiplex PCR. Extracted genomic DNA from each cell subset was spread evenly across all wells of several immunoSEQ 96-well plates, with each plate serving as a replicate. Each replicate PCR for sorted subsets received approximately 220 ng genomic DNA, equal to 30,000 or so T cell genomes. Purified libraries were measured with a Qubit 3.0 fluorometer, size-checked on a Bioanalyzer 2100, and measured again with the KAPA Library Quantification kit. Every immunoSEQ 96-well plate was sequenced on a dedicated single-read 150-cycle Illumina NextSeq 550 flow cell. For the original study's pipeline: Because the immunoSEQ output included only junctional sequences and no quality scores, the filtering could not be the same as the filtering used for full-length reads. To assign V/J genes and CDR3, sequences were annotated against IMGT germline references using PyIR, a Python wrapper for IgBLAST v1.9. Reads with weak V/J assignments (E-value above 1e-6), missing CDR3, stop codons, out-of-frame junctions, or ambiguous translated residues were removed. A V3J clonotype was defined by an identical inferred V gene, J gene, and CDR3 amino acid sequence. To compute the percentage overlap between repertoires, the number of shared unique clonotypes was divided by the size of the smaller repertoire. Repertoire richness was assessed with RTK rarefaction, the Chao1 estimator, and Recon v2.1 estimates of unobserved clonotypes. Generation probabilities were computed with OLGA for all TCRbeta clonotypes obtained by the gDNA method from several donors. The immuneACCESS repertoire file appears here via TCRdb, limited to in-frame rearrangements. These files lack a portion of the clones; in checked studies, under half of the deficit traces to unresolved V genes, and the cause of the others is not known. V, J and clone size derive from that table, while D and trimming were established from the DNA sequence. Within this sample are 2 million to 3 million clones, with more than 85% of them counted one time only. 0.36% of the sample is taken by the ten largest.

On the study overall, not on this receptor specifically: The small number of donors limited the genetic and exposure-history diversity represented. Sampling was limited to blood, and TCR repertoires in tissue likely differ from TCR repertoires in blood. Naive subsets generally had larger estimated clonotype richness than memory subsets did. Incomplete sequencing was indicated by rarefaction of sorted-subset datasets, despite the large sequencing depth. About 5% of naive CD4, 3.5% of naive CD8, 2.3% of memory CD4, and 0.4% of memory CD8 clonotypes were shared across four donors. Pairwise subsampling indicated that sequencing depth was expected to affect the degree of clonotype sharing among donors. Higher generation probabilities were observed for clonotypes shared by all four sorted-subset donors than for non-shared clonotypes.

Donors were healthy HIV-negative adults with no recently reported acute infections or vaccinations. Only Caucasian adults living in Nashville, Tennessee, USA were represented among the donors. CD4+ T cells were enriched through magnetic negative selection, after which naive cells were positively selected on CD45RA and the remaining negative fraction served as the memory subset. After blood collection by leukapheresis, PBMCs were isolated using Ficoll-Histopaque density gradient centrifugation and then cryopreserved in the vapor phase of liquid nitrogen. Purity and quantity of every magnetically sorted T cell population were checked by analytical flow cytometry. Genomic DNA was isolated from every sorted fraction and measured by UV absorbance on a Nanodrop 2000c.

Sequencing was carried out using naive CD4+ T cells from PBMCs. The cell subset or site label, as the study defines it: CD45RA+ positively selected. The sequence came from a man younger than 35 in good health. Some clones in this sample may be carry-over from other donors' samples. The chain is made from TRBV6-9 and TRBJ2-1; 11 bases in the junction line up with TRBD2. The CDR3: CASSYLIGLAGGVSYNEQFF. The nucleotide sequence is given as TGTGCCAGCAGTTATTTGATAGGGCTAGCGGGAGGTGTCTCCTACAATGAGCAGTTCTTC.